One TCR beta chain is described in this entry. The antigen is not known. Documented time point: pre-treatment baseline. Samples come from before therapy and from week 3 after the first blockade cycle. Prior systemic cancer therapy, immunosuppressant use and other active malignancies excluded patients. Trimming cost V 3 bases and J 3 bases; bases outside gene matches: 5. The CDR3 loop spans 15 amino acids. CDR1 and CDR2 (germline): LNHDA, SQIVND (reference sequence). The sample is drawn from a study of blood T cell dynamics during melanoma immunotherapy. About the study: Metastatic melanoma patients received first-line pembrolizumab or nivolumab plus ipilimumab. General observations from the study: PBMC repertoires of eventual disease-control patients split at W3 into clonality or diversity gains.

Produced via immunoSEQ multiplex PCR; TCRdb's table is partial and in-frame only. The sample comprises fewer than 25,000 clones, roughly 91% of which are singletons, and 0.95% to 1.5% rests with the top ten. This sequence originates from a human donor with melanoma. The J gene is TRBJ2-3, the V gene TRBV19; TRBD1 agrees at 8 bases. The sample consisted of blood, taken from a patient treated with checkpoint blockade. CDR3 amino acids: CASSIGTGGTDTQYF. The CDR3 coding sequence is TGTGCCAGTAGTATCGGAACAGGGGGTACAGATACGCAGTATTTT. The variable domain in full, completed from reference TRBV19 and TRBJ2-3, reads DGGITQSPKYLFRKEGQNVTLSCEQNLNHDAMYWYRQDPGQGLRLIYYSQIVNDFQKGDIAEGYSVSREKKESFPLTVTSAQKNPTAFYLCASSIGTGGTDTQYFGPGTRLTVL.